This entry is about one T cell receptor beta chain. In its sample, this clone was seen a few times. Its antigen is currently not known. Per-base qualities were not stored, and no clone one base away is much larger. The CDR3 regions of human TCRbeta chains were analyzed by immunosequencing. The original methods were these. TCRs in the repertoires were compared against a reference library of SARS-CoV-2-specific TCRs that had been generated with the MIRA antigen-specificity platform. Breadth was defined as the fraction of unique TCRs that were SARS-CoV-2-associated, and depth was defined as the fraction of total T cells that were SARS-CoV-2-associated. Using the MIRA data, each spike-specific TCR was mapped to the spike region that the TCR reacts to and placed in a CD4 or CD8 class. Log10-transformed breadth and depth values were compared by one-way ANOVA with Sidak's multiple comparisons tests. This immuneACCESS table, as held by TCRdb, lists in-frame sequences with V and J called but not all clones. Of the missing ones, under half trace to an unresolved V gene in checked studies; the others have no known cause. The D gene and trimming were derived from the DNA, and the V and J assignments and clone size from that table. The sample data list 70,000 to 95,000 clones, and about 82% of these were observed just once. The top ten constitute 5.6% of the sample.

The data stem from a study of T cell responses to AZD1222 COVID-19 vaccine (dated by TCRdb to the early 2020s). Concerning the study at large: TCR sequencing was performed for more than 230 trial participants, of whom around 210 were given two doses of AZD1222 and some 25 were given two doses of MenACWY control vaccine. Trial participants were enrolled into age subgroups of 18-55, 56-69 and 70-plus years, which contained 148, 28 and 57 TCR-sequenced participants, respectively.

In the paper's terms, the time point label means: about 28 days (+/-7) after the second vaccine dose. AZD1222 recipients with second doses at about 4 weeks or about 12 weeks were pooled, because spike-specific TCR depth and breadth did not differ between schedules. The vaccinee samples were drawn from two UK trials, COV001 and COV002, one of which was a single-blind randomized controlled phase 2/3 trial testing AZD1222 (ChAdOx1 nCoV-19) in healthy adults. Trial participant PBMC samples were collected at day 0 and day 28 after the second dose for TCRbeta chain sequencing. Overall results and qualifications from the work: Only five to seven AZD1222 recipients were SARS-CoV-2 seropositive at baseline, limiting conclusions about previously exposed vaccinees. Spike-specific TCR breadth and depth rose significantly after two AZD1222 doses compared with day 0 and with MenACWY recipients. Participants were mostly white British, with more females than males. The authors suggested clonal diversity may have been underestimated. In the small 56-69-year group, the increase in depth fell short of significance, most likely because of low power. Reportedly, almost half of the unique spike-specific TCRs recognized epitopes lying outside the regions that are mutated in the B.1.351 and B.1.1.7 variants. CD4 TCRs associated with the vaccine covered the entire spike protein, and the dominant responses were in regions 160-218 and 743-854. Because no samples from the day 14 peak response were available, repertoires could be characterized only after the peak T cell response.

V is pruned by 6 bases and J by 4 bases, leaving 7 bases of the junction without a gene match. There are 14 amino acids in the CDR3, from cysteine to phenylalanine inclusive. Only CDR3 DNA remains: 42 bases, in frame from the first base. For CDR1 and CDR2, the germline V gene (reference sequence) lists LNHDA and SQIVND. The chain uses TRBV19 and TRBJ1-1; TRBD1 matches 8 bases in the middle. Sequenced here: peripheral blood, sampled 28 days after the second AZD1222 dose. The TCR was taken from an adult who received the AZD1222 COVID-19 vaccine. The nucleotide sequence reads TGTGCCAGTAGCCCCACAGGGGGTGGCACTGAAGCTTTCTTT. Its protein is CASSPTGGGTEAFF.